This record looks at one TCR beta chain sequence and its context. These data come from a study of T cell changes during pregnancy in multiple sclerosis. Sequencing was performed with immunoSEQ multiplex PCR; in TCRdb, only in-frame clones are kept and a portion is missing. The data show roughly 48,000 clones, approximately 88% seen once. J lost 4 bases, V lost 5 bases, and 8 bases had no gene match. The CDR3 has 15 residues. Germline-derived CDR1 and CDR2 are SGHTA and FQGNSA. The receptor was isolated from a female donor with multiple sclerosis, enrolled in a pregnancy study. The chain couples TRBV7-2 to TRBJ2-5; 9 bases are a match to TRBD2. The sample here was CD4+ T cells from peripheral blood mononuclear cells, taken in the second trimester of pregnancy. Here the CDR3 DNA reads TGTGCCAGCAGCGGCAGGGGCGGGAGGGCAGAGACCCAGTACTTC. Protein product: CASSGRGGRAETQYF. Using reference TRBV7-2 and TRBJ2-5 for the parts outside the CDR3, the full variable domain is GAGVSQSPSNKVTEKGKDVELRCDPISGHTALYWYRQSLGQGLEFLIYFQGNSAPDKSGLPSDRFSAERTGGSVSTLTIQRTQQEDSAVYLCASSGRGGRAETQYFGPGTRLLVL.